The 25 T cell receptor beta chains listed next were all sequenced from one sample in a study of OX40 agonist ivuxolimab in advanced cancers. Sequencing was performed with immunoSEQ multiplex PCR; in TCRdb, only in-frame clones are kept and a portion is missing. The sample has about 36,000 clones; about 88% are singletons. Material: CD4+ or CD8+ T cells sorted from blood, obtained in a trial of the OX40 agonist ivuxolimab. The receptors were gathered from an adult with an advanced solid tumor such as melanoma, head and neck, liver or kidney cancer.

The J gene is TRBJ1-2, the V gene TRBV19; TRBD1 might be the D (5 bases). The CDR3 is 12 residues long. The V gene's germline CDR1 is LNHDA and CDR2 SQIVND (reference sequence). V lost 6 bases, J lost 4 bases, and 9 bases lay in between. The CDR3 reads CASSPRGYGYTF. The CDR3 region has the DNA TGTGCCAGTAGCCCGAGGGGCTATGGCTACACCTTC.

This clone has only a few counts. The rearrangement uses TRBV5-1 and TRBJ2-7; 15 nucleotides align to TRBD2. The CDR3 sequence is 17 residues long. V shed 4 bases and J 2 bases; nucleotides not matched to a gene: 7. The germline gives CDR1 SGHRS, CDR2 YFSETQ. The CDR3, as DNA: TGCGCCAGCAGCCCCCCTGGACTAGCGGGAGGGACCTACGAGCAGTACTTC. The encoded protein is CASSPPGLAGGTYEQYF. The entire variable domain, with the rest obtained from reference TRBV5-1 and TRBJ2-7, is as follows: KAGVTQTPRYLIKTRGQQVTLSCSPISGHRSVSWYQQTPGQGLQFLFEYFSETQRNKGNFPGRFSGRQFSNSRSEMNVSTLELGDSALYLCASSPPGLAGGTYEQYFGPGTRLTVT.

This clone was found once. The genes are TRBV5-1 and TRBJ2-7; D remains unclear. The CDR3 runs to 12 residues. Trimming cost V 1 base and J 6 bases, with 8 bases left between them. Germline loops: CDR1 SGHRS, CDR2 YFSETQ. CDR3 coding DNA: TGCGCCAGCAGCTTGCAAAGTTCCGAGCAGTACTTC. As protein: CASSLQSSEQYF.

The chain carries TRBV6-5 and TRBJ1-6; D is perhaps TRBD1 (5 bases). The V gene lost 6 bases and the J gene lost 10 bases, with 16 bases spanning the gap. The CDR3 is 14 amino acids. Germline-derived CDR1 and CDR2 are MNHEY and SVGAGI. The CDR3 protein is CASRPLGGGSPLHF. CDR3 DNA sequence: TGTGCCAGCAGGCCACTGGGGGGTGGATCACCCCTCCACTTT.

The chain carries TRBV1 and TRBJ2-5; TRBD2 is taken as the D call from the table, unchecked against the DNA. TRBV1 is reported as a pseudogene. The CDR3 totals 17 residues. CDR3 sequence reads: CTSSQDQVAGGRETQYF. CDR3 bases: TGCACCAGCAGCCAAGATCAAGTAGCGGGGGGGAGAGAGACCCAGTACTTC.

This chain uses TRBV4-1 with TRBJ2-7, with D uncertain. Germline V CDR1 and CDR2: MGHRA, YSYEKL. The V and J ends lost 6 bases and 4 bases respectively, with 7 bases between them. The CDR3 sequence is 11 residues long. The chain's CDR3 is CASSNFYEQYF. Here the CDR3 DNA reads TGCGCCAGCAGTAATTTTTACGAGCAGTACTTC.

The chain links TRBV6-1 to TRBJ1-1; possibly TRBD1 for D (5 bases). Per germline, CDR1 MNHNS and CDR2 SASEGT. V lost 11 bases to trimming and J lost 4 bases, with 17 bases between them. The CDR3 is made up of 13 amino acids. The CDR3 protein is CAVRAPGSTEAFF. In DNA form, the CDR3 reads TGTGCCGTCCGGGCCCCAGGGTCCACTGAAGCTTTCTTT.

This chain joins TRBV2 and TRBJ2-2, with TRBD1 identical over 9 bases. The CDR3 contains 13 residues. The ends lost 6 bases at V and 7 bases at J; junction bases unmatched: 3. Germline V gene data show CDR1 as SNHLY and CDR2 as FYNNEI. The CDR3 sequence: CASRQGADGELFF. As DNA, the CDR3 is TGTGCCAGCAGACAGGGGGCAGACGGGGAGCTGTTTTTT.

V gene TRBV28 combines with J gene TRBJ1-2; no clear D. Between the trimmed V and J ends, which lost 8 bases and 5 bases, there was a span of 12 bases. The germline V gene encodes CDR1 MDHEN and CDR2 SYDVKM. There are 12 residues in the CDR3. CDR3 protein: CASEGNPYGYTF. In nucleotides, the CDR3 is TGTGCCAGCGAAGGTAATCCTTATGGCTACACCTTC.

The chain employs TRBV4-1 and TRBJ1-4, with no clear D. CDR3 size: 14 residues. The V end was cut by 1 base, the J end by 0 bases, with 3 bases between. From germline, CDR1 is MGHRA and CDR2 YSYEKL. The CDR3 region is CASSQVATNEKLFF. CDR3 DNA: TGCGCCAGCAGCCAAGTTGCAACTAATGAAAAACTGTTTTTT.

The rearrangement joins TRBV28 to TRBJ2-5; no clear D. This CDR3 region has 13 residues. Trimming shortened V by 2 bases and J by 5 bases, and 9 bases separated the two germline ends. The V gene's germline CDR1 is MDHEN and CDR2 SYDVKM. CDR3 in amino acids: CASSLPLRETQYF. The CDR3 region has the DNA TGTGCCAGCAGTTTACCTCTCAGGGAGACCCAGTACTTC.

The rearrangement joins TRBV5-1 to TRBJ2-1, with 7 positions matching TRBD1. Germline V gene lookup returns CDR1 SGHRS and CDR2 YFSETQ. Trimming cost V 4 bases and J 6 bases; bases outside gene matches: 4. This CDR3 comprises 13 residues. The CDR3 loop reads CASSGGQFNEQFF. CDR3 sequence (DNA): TGCGCCAGCAGCGGGGGACAGTTCAATGAGCAGTTCTTC.

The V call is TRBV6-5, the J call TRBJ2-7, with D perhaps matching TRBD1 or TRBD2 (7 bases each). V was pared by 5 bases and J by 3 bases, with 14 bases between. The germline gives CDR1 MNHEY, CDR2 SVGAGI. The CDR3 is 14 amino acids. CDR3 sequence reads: CASSPGGGGYEQYF. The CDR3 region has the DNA TGTGCCAGCAGTCCAGGGGGGGGAGGCTACGAGCAGTACTTC.

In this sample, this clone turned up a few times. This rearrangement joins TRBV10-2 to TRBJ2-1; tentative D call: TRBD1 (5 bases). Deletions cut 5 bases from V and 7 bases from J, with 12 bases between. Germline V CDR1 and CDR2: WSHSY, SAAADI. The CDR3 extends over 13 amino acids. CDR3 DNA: TGCGCCAGCAGTACGCTAGGGGCAAATGAGCAGTTCTTC. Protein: CASSTLGANEQFF.

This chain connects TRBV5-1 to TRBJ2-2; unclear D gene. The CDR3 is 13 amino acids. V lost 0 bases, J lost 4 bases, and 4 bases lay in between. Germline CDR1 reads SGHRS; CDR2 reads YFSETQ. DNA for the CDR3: TGCGCCAGCAGCTTGGCTCCCACCGGGGAGCTGTTTTTT. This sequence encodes CASSLAPTGELFF.

The CDR3 region is CASSPGLAGETDTQYF. In nucleotides, the CDR3 is TGCGCCAGCAGCCCCGGACTAGCGGGGGAAACAGATACGCAGTATTTT. The chain carries TRBV4-1 and TRBJ2-3, with 13 bases that match TRBD2. This CDR3 comprises 16 residues. V was clipped by 4 bases and J by 3 bases; unmatched bases: 4. Germline CDR1 and CDR2: MGHRA and YSYEKL.

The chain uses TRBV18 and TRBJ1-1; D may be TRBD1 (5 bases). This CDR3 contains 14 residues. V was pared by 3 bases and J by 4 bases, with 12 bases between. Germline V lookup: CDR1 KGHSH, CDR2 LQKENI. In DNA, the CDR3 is TGTGCCAGCTCACCTCTCGCAGGGAGCACTGAAGCTTTCTTT. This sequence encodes CASSPLAGSTEAFF.

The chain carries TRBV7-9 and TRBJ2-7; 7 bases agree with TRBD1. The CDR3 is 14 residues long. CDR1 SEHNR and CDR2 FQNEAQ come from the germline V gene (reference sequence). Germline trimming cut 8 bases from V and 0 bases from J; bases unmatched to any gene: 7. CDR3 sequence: CASLPGQSSYEQYF. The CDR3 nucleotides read TGTGCCAGCCTACCGGGACAGAGCTCCTACGAGCAGTACTTC.

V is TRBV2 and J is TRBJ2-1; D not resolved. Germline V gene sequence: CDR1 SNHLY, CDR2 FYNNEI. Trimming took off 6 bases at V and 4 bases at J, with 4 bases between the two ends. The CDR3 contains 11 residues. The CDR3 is CASRFYNEQFF. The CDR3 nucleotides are TGTGCCAGCAGATTTTACAATGAGCAGTTCTTC.

CDR3 loop: CASSEGGPHNEQFF. CDR3 nucleotide sequence: TGCGCCAGCAGCGAAGGAGGCCCCCACAATGAGCAGTTCTTC. This chain joins TRBV5-1 and TRBJ2-1; tentatively, D is TRBD2 (5 bases). Between the trimmed V and J ends, which lost 4 bases and 5 bases, there was a span of 13 bases. The CDR3 length is 14 residues. Germline CDR1 reads SGHRS; CDR2 reads YFSETQ.

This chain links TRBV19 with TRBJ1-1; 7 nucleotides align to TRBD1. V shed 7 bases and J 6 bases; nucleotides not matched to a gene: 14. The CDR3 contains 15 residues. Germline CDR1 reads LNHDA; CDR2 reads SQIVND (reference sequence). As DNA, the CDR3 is TGTGCCAGTAAAGACAGGGTAGGGGTTTCGGCTGAAGCTTTCTTT. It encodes CASKDRVGVSAEAFF.

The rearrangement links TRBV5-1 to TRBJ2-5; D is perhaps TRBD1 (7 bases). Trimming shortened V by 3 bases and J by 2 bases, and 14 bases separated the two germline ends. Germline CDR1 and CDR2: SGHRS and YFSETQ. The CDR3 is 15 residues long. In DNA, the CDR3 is TGCGCCAGCAGCTGGGGAGGCAGGGGGCAAGAGACCCAGTACTTC. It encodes CASSWGGRGQETQYF.

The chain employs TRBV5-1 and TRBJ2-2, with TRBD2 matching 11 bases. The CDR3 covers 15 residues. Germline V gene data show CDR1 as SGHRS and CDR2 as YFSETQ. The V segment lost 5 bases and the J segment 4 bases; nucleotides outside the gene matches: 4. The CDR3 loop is CASSYLAGGTGELFF. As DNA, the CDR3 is TGCGCCAGCAGTTACCTAGCGGGAGGCACCGGGGAGCTGTTTTTT. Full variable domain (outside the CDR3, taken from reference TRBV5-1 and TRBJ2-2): KAGVTQTPRYLIKTRGQQVTLSCSPISGHRSVSWYQQTPGQGLQFLFEYFSETQRNKGNFPGRFSGRQFSNSRSEMNVSTLELGDSALYLCASSYLAGGTGELFFGEGSRLTVL.

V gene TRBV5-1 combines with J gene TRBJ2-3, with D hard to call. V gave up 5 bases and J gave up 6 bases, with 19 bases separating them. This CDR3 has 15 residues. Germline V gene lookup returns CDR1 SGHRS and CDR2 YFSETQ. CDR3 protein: CASRGRALDGDTQYF. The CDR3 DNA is TGCGCCAGCAGAGGCCGGGCCCTCGATGGGGATACGCAGTATTTT. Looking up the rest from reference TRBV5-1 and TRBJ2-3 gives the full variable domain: KAGVTQTPRYLIKTRGQQVTLSCSPISGHRSVSWYQQTPGQGLQFLFEYFSETQRNKGNFPGRFSGRQFSNSRSEMNVSTLELGDSALYLCASRGRALDGDTQYFGPGTRLTVL.

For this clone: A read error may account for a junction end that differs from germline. Here the CDR3 DNA reads TGTGCCAGCTCATTTTCGACAGGGAACGCCGGGGAGCTGTTTTTT. It translates to CASSFSTGNAGELFF. The V gene is TRBV18, the J gene TRBJ2-2; TRBD1 aligns across 7 bases. The V gene's germline CDR1 is KGHSH and CDR2 LQKENI. CDR3 size: 15 residues.